Following are 2 T cell receptor beta chains from one sample sequenced in a study of molecular identifiers for immune sequencing clone quantification. TCRdb independently ran MiXCR on the PCR reads; one entry per CDR3 protein. The data show about 510,000 distinct CDR3 sequences, about 25% seen once. Sequencing was carried out using naive CD8+ T cells from blood, with Jurkat cell RNA spiked in. The subset is: FACS-sorted CD8+CD4-CCR7+CD45RA+ naive T cells. The receptors were gathered from a human donor in good health. Some libraries in this study had Jurkat cell RNA spiked in.

A few counts support this clonotype. The rearrangement joins TRBV2 to TRBJ2-7; 10 bases match TRBD2. CDR1 SNHLY and CDR2 FYNNEI come from the germline V gene. V was clipped by 7 bases and J by 4 bases; unmatched bases: 7. The CDR3 runs to 14 residues. CDR3 coding DNA: TGTGCCAGCATTCCCGGGACTAGCGTTTACGAGCAGTACTTC. Protein sequence: CASIPGTSVYEQYF.

This clonotype occurred many times. The chain is built from TRBV20-1 and TRBJ2-3; no clear D. This CDR3 region has 13 residues. V was trimmed by 6 bases and J by 2 bases, leaving 12 bases between them. Germline V gives CDR1 DFQATT, CDR2 SNEGSKA (reference sequence). CDR3 residues: CSARSLSTDTQYF. As DNA, the CDR3 is TGCAGTGCCCGGTCTCTATCCACAGATACGCAGTATTTT.